A selection of T cell receptor beta chains follows, all from one sample in a study of T-cell memory formation after mild COVID-19. TCRdb reprocessed the 5' RACE reads via MiXCR and lists one record per CDR3 protein. Here the sample spans roughly 280,000 distinct CDR3 sequences, roughly 8.2% being singletons. The source material was PBMCs or a T cell subset sorted from them (not recorded which). These receptors all come from a young man who had mild COVID-19 (a few samples of this study predate the infection). Cell type and time point are not known. Each CDR3 is given with its conserved first and last residue. The D gene is left open where the match is weak. A clone size is listed for some rows: how often the clone was seen (once, few, many), or a class if it is expanded.

>few|TRBJ2-5|TRBV7-2|TRBD2
CASSFGTGGTQYF
TGTGCCAGCAGCTTCGGGACGGGGGGGACCCAGTACTTC
>.|TRBJ2-3|TRBV7-2|.
CASSPTPTQYF
TGTGCCAGCAGCCCGACACCTACGCAGTATTTT
>.|TRBJ1-5|TRBV5-1|.
CASSWSGQDNQPQHF
TGCGCCAGCAGCTGGTCGGGACAAGACAATCAGCCCCAGCATTTT
>.|TRBJ1-4|TRBV7-8|.
CASSLGAELNEKLFF
TGTGCCAGCAGCTTAGGGGCAGAACTTAATGAAAAACTGTTTTTT
>.|TRBJ2-1|TRBV20-1|TRBD2
CSASLSGGAGGEQFF
TGCAGTGCTAGCCTTAGCGGGGGGGCCGGGGGTGAGCAGTTCTTC
>many|TRBJ2-3|TRBV12-3/TRBV12-4|.
CAITRGALSTDTQYF
TGTGCCATCACTCGGGGGGCTCTTAGCACAGATACGCAGTATTTT
>few|TRBJ1-1|TRBV7-3|.
CASSSPGGGSEAFF
TGTGCCAGCAGCTCTCCCGGAGGGGGTTCCGAAGCTTTCTTT
>many|TRBJ2-3|TRBV18|TRBD1
CASSPTGADTQYF
TGTGCCAGCTCACCCACAGGGGCAGATACGCAGTATTTT
>few|TRBJ1-1|TRBV7-2|.
CASSMRWYSNVVLNTEAFF
TGTGCCAGCTCTATGCGTTGGTACAGTAACGTGGTTCTGAACACTGAAGCTTTCTTT
>.|TRBJ2-3|TRBV14|.
CASSQYVQGVTQYF
TGTGCCAGCAGCCAATACGTACAGGGAGTTACGCAGTATTTT
>.|TRBJ1-3|TRBV7-2|TRBD1
CASSRGQATSGNTIYF
TGTGCCAGCAGCAGGGGACAGGCCACCTCTGGAAACACCATATATTTT
>.|TRBJ1-2|TRBV6-6|TRBD1
CASSFDRDRESSGYGYTF
TGTGCCAGCAGTTTTGACCGGGACAGGGAAAGCTCCGGCTATGGCTACACCTTC
>.|TRBJ1-2|TRBV5-1|.
CASSLGPIDGYTF
TGCGCCAGCAGCTTGGGGCCAATCGATGGCTACACCTTC
>few|TRBJ1-1|TRBV29-1|.
CSGGGAEAFF
TGCAGTGGGGGTGGTGCTGAAGCTTTCTTT
>.|TRBJ2-2|TRBV24-1|.
CATSHYSGVGELFF
TGTGCCACCAGTCATTATTCGGGAGTCGGGGAGCTGTTTTTT
>few|TRBJ1-2|TRBV10-3|.
CAISESAQVDGYTF
TGTGCCATCAGTGAGTCGGCCCAGGTGGATGGCTACACCTTC
>many|TRBJ1-4|TRBV2|.
CASTGGRTTNEKLFF
TGTGCCAGCACCGGGGGAAGGACCACTAATGAAAAACTGTTTTTT
>few|TRBJ2-3|TRBV5-6|TRBD1
CASSPAGQGMDTQYF
TGTGCCAGCAGCCCAGCGGGACAGGGTATGGATACGCAGTATTTT
>many|TRBJ2-7|TRBV29-1|.
CSVDRQGEGEQYF
TGCAGCGTTGACCGGCAGGGGGAGGGTGAGCAGTACTTC
>.|TRBJ2-4|TRBV7-3|TRBD2
CASSLLAGGPHGKNIQYF
TGTGCCAGCAGCTTACTAGCGGGGGGGCCTCATGGCAAAAACATTCAGTACTTC
>few|TRBJ2-7|TRBV6-2/TRBV6-3|TRBD1
CASSGWDRLVYEQYF
TGTGCCAGCAGTGGTTGGGACAGACTTGTCTACGAGCAGTACTTC
>few|TRBJ1-1|TRBV15|.
CATSRARVAEAFF
TGTGCCACCAGCAGAGCCCGGGTCGCTGAAGCTTTCTTT
>many|TRBJ1-2|TRBV6-4|.
CASRHLTYGYTF
TGTGCCAGCAGACACCTGACCTATGGCTACACCTTC
>.|TRBJ1-1|TRBV7-9|TRBD1
CASSLVEGARAFF
TGTGCCAGCAGCTTAGTGGAGGGGGCGCGGGCTTTCTTT
>.|TRBJ1-3|TRBV5-1|.
CASSLDLAGNTIYF
TGCGCCAGCAGCTTGGACCTGGCAGGAAACACCATATATTTT
>.|TRBJ1-5|TRBV6-6|.
CASSLGTSGPQHF
TGTGCCAGCAGCCTCGGGACCTCAGGGCCCCAGCATTTT